The 9 T cell receptor beta chains reported below all come from one sample, sequenced in a study of blood T cells in healthy people across ages. PCR was performed a second time for roughly 7 to 11 cycles using a sample-barcoded 5' primer and a J-beta primer mix. TCRdb reprocessed the 5' RACE reads via MiXCR and lists one record per CDR3 protein. The data contain about 1,800,000 distinct CDR3 sequences, roughly 30% of them singletons. Material for sequencing was blood. These receptors were obtained from a woman aged 25 to 45 in good health.

This chain links TRBV5-1 with TRBJ2-3; TRBD1 aligns across 7 bases. The CDR3 has 16 amino acids. Trimming cost V 2 bases and J 2 bases; bases outside gene matches: 8. Germline V gene data show CDR1 as SGHRS and CDR2 as YFSETQ. CDR3 coding DNA: TGCGCCAGCAGCTTCAGGGGGACAGTTTTCACAGATACGCAGTATTTT. It codes for CASSFRGTVFTDTQYF.

This clonotype was counted many times. This chain links TRBV20-1 with TRBJ2-3, with 9 bases aligning to TRBD2. CDR3 length equals 15 residues. In germline, CDR1 is DFQATT, CDR2 SNEGSKA (reference sequence). V lost 3 bases, J lost 4 bases, and 8 bases stayed unmatched. The CDR3 loop is CSASRAGGLSDTQYF. CDR3 DNA: TGCAGTGCTAGTCGCGCGGGAGGGCTTTCAGATACGCAGTATTTT.

This clonotype was seen a handful of times. The chain carries TRBV7-9 and TRBJ2-7; a possible D gene is TRBD1 (6 bases). The germline V gene encodes CDR1 SEHNR and CDR2 FQNEAQ (reference sequence). V lost 7 bases and J 1 base, leaving 11 bases between the germline ends. This CDR3 contains 13 residues. The CDR3 coding sequence is TGTGCCAGCAACATCGGGACATCCTACGAGCAGTACTTC. Its protein product is CASNIGTSYEQYF. Using reference TRBV7-9 and TRBJ2-7 for the parts outside the CDR3, the full variable domain is DTGVSQNPRHKITKRGQNVTFRCDPISEHNRLYWYRQTLGQGPEFLTYFQNEAQLEKSRLLSDRFSAERPKGSFSTLEIQRTEQGDSAMYLCASNIGTSYEQYFGPGTRLTVT.

This clonotype turned up a few times. J is TRBJ2-1 and V is TRBV6-5; D possibly corresponds to TRBD2 (5 bases). Germline V gene sequence: CDR1 MNHEY, CDR2 SVGAGI. The CDR3 loop spans 13 amino acids. The V end lost 2 bases, the J end lost 11 bases, and 13 bases lay between the germline ends. In DNA form, the CDR3 reads TGTGCCAGCAGTTACACCTTGGCGGGCCAGCAGTTCTTC. Protein product: CASSYTLAGQQFF.

The sample holds a few counts of this clonotype. The rearrangement joins TRBV28 to TRBJ1-1, with a possible D match to TRBD1 (5 bases). Trimming took 6 bases from V and 9 from J, leaving 17 bases between them. The CDR3 is 13 residues long. CDR1 and CDR2 from the germline V gene are MDHEN and SYDVKM. The CDR3 here is CASSSQDSLQAFF. The DNA of the CDR3 is TGTGCCAGCAGCAGTCAAGACAGTTTGCAAGCTTTCTTT.

The chain joins TRBV12-3 or TRBV12-4 to TRBJ2-3; D could derive from TRBD1 or TRBD2 (5 bases each). The CDR3 loop spans 14 amino acids. Trimming stripped 5 bases from V and 4 bases from J, with 13 bases between. Here the CDR3 reads CASSPAVTADTQYF. CDR3 in DNA: TGTGCCAGCAGTCCAGCGGTGACAGCAGATACGCAGTATTTT.

Worth noting for this clonotype: The CDR3 end shows no conserved phenylalanine or tryptophan, and so a read error is likely. The chain employs TRBV7-2 and TRBJ2-5, with D perhaps being TRBD1 or TRBD2 (5 bases each). Judging by the DNA end, TRBJ2-7 fits better; the J call may be wrong. Germline V lookup: CDR1 SGHTA, CDR2 FQGNSA. The CDR3 sequence is 15 residues long. The CDR3 nucleotides read TGTGCCAGCAGCTCGGGACCCACACTGTACTACGAGCAGTACTGC. Translation: CASSSGPTLYYEQYC.

The J gene is TRBJ2-1, the V gene TRBV9, with D unclear. The J call may be wrong; the DNA end is better matched by TRBJ2-7. The CDR3 spans 14 residues. CDR1 SGDLS and CDR2 YYNGEE come from the germline V gene. The CDR3 nucleotides are TGTGCCAGCAGCCCAACATTCTCCTACAATGAGCAGTACTTC. It is translated as CASSPTFSYNEQYF.

In this sample, this clonotype turned up a few times. The chain recombines TRBV14 with TRBJ1-4; D is uncertain. CDR3 length: 15 residues. Per the germline V gene, CDR1 is SGHDN and CDR2 is FVKESK. The V and J ends lost 4 bases and 0 bases respectively, with 9 bases between them. The CDR3 DNA follows: TGTGCCAGCAGCCGCTTGTCAGCAACTAATGAAAAACTGTTTTTT. This encodes CASSRLSATNEKLFF.